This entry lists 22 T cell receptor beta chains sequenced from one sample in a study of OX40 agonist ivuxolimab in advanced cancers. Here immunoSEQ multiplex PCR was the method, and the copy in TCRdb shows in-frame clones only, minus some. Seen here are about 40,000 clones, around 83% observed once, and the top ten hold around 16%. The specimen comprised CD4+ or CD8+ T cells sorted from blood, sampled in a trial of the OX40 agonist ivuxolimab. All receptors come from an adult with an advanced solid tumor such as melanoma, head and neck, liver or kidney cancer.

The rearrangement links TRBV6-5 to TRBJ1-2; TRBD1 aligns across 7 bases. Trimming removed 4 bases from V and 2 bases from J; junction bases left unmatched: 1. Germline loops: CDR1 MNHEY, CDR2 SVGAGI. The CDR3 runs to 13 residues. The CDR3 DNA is TGTGCCAGCAGTTCGACAGGGAACTATGGCTACACCTTC. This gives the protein CASSSTGNYGYTF.

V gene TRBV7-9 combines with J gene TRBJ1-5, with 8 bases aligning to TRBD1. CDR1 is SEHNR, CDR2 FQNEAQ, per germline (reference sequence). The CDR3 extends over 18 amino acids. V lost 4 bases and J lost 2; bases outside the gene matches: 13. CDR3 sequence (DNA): TGTGCCAGCAGCTCGGACAGGGTCGACAGGAGTGGCAATCAGCCCCAGCATTTT. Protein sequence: CASSSDRVDRSGNQPQHF.

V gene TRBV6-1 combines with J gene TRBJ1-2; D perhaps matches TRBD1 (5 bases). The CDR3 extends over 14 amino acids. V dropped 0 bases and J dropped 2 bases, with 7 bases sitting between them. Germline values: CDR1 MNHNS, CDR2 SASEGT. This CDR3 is CASSEARGNYGYTF. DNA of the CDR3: TGTGCCAGCAGTGAAGCGAGGGGAAACTATGGCTACACCTTC.

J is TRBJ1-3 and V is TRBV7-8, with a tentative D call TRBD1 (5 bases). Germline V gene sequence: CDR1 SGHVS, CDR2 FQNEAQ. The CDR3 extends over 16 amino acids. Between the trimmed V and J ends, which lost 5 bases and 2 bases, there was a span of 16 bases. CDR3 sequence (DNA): TGTGCCAGCAGCCAAAACCCCAGGGACGCTGGAAACACCATATATTTT. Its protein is CASSQNPRDAGNTIYF.

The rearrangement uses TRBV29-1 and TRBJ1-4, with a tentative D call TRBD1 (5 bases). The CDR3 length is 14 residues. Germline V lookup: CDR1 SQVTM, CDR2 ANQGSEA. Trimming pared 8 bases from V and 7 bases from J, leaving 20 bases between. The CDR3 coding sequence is TGCAGCTTCATGGACTTCGGACAAGGTGAAAAACTGTTTTTT. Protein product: CSFMDFGQGEKLFF.

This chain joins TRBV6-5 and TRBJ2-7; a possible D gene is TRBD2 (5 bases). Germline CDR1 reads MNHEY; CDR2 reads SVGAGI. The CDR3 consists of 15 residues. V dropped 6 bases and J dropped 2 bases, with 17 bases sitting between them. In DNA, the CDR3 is TGTGCCAGCAGCCTTCGGCGGGCTCGACCCTACGAGCAGTACTTC. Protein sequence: CASSLRRARPYEQYF.

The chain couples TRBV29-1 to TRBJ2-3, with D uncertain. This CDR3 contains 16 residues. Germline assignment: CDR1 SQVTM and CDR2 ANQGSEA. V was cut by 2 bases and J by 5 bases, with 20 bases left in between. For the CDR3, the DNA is TGCAGCGTTGAAATTTTTGCGCCTACCCAAAGAGATACGCAGTATTTT. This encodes CSVEIFAPTQRDTQYF.

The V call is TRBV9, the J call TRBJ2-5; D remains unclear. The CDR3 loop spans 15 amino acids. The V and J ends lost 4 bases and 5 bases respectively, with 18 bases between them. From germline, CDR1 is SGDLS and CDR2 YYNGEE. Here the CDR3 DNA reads TGTGCCAGCAGCACGGAGAACATCCCTGGGGAGACCCAGTACTTC. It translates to CASSTENIPGETQYF.

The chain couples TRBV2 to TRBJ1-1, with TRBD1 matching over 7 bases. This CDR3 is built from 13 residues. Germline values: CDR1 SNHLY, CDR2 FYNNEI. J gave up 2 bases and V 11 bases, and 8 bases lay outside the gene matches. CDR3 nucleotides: TGTGCCTGTGGGGACAGCCAAAACACTGAAGCTTTCTTT. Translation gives CACGDSQNTEAFF. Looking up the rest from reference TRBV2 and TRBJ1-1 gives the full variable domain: EPEVTQTPSHQVTQMGQEVILRCVPISNHLYFYWYRQILGQKVEFLVSFYNNEISEKSEIFDDQFSVERPDGSNFTLKIRSTKLEDSAMYFCACGDSQNTEAFFGQGTRLTVV.

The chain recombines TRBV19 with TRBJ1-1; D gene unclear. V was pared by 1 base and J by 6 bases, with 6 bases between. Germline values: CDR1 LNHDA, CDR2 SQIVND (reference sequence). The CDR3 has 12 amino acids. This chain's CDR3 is CASSIGGAEAFF. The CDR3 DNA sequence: TGTGCCAGTAGTATAGGCGGCGCTGAAGCTTTCTTT. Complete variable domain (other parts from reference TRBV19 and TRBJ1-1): DGGITQSPKYLFRKEGQNVTLSCEQNLNHDAMYWYRQDPGQGLRLIYYSQIVNDFQKGDIAEGYSVSREKKESFPLTVTSAQKNPTAFYLCASSIGGAEAFFGQGTRLTVV.

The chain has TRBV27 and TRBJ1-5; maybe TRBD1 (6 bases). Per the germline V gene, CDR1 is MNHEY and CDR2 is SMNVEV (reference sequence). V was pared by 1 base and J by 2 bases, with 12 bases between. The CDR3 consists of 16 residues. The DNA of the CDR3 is TGTGCCAGCAGTTTATATTTGGGGGCCGGCAATCAGCCCCAGCATTTT. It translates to CASSLYLGAGNQPQHF.

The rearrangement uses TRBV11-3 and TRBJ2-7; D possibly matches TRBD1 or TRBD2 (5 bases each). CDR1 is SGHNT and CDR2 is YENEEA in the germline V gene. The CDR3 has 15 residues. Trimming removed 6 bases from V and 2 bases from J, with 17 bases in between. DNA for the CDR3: TGTGCCAGCAGTCCTGAGGGGCTAGTCGCCTACGAGCAGTACTTC. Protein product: CASSPEGLVAYEQYF.

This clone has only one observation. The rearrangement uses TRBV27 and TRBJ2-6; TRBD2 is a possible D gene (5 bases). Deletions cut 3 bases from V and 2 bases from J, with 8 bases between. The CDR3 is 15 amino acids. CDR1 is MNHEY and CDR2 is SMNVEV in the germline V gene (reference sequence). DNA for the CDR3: TGTGCCAGCAGTTTGGGGAGAGCTGGGGCCAACGTCCTGACTTTC. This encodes CASSLGRAGANVLTF.

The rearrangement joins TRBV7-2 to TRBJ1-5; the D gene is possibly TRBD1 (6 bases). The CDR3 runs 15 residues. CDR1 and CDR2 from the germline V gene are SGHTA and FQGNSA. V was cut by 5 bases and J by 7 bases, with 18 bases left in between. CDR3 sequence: CASSVTGTSSQPQHF. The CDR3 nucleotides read TGTGCCAGCAGCGTAACCGGGACATCCAGCCAGCCCCAGCATTTT.

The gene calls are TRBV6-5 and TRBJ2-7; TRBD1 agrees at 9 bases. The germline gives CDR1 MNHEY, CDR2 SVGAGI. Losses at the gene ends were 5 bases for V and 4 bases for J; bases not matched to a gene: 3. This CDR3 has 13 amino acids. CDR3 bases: TGTGCCAGCAGTCAGGGACAGGGTTACGAGCAGTACTTC. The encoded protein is CASSQGQGYEQYF.

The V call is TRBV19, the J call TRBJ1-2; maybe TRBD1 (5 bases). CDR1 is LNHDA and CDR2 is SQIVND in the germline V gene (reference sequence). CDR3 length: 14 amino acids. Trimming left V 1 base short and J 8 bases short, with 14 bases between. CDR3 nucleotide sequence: TGTGCCAGTAGTATAGGGGCAGGGTCAGAGGGCTACACCTTC. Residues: CASSIGAGSEGYTF.

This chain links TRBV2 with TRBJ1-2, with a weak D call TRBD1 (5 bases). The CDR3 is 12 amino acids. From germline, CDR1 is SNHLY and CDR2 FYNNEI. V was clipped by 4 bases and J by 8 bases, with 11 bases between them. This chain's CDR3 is CASSVSGDGYTF. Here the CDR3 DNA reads TGTGCCAGCAGTGTTTCGGGGGACGGCTACACCTTC.

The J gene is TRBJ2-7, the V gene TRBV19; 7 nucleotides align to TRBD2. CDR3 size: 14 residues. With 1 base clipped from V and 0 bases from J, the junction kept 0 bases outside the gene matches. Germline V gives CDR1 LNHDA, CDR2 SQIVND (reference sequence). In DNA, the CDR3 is TGTGCCAGTAGTATAGGACTAGCCTCCTACGAGCAGTACTTC. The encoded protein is CASSIGLASYEQYF.

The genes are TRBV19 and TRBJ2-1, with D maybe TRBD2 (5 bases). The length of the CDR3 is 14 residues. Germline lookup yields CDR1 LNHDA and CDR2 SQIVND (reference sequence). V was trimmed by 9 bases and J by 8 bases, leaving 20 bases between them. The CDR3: CASTMRALSDEQFF. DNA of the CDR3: TGTGCCAGCACCATGAGGGCACTTTCGGATGAGCAGTTCTTC.

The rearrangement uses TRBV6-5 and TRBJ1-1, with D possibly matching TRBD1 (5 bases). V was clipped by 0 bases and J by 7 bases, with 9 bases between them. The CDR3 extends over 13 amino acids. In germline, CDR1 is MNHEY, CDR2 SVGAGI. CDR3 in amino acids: CASSYSSGGEAFF. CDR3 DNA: TGTGCCAGCAGTTACTCGAGTGGGGGTGAAGCTTTCTTT.

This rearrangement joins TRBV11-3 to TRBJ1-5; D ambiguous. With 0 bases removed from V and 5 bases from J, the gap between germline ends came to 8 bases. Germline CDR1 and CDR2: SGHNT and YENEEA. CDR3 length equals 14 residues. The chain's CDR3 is CASSLDTGYQPQHF. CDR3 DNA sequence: TGTGCCAGCAGCTTAGACACGGGGTATCAGCCCCAGCATTTT.

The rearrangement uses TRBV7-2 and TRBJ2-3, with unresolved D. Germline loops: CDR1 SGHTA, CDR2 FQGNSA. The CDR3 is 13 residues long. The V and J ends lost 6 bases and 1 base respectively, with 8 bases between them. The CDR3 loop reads CASSTWGTDTQYF. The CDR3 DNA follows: TGTGCCAGCAGTACTTGGGGCACAGATACGCAGTATTTT.